One sample yielded the 14 T cell receptor beta chains listed below, sequenced in a study of tumor-infiltrating lymphocytes in primary liver carcinoma. The roughly 17-31 mg bulk tissue piece was not sorted before simultaneous RNA and DNA extraction. Synthesis of TCR beta cDNA was carried out from approximately 500 ng total RNA with a constant-region primer. The TCR beta library was amplified through three nested multiplex PCR rounds in a modified ARM-PCR procedure. Both of the initial two PCR rounds ran for approximately 10 cycles and employed TRBV1-TRBV30 forward primers alongside a C-beta reverse primer. MiXCR, applied by TCRdb to the multiplex PCR reads, yields one record per CDR3 protein. The data contain under 200,000 distinct CDR3 sequences, 85% of them seen just once; the ten biggest clones take up 15% to 20%. Specimen: tumor tissue from primary liver carcinoma. The receptors derive from a man aged 40-49 years with primary liver carcinoma and hepatitis B virus infection.

This clonotype was seen only a few times. This may arise from a read error, as a much more abundant clone is one base away. This chain connects TRBV11-3 to TRBJ2-3; weak D call: TRBD2 (5 bases). Germline V gives CDR1 SGHNT, CDR2 YENEEA. The CDR3 length is 15 residues. For the CDR3, the DNA is TGTGCCAGCAACTTAGAGTGGACTAGCACAGATACGCAGTATTTT. This translates into CASNLEWTSTDTQYF.

Notes on this clonotype: At one boundary the junction diverges from the germline segment, which might be a read error. The chain's CDR3 is CASSEGGRSDRQYF. DNA for the CDR3: TGTGCCAGCAGTGAAGGCGGGAGGTCAGATAGGCAGTATTTT. The rearrangement links TRBV6-1 to TRBJ2-3; 8 positions agree with TRBD2. The CDR3 contains 14 residues. Germline V CDR1 and CDR2: MNHNS, SASEGT.

This clonotype appeared once. The chain links TRBV29-1 to TRBJ2-7, with D possibly TRBD2 on 7 matching bases. This CDR3 is 15 amino acids long. CDR1 and CDR2 (germline): SQVTM, ANQGSEA. The ends were cut back, 6 bases at V and 4 bases at J, with 22 bases in the middle. CDR3 DNA sequence: TGCAGCGTCGGGGGGCTAAGGGGCAATAGGTACGAGCAGTACTTC. Translation: CSVGGLRGNRYEQYF.

The chain uses TRBV29-1 and TRBJ1-1, with D uncertain. V shed 7 bases and J shed 3 bases, with 15 bases lying between them. The germline V gene encodes CDR1 SQVTM and CDR2 ANQGSEA. This CDR3 has 13 amino acids. The CDR3 sequence: CSGRREEDTEAFF. Written as DNA, the CDR3 is TGCAGCGGCCGCCGGGAGGAGGACACTGAAGCTTTCTTT.

Ten or more counts support this clonotype. The chain recombines TRBV30 with TRBJ2-1; TRBD2 might be the D (5 bases). The CDR3 is 14 residues long. Germline V lookup: CDR1 GTSNPN, CDR2 SVGIG (reference sequence). V dropped 2 bases and J dropped 6 bases, with 14 bases sitting between them. The CDR3 DNA is TGTGCCTGGAGTCCCGATCCAGGAGGCAATGAGCAGTTCTTC. Its protein product is CAWSPDPGGNEQFF.

This clonotype was detected once. The junction and the germline gene differ at one end; a read error may be behind it. J is TRBJ2-3 and V is TRBV11-1; D may be TRBD1 or TRBD2 (5 bases each). The CDR3 runs to 19 residues. CDR1 is SGHAT and CDR2 is FQDESV in the germline V gene (reference sequence). CDR3 sequence: CVSSSGGSSVGARTDTQNF. The CDR3 DNA reads TGTGTCAGCAGCTCTGGGGGAAGCTCTGTTGGAGCCCGCACAGATACACAGAATTTT.

Comments on this clonotype: The CDR3 does not end in the conserved phenylalanine or tryptophan, so this is likely a read error. The chain is built from TRBV7-8 and TRBJ2-3; TRBD2 matches at 11 bases. This CDR3 has 16 amino acids. The V gene's germline CDR1 is SGHVS and CDR2 FQNEAQ. The CDR3 here is CASSLHTSGSPDMQYL. Written as DNA, the CDR3 is TGTGCCAGCAGCTTACATACTAGCGGGAGCCCAGATATGCAGTATTTG.

The chain uses TRBV6-2 or TRBV6-3 and TRBJ2-7; no definite D call. This CDR3 spans 13 amino acids. V lost 6 bases, J lost 12 bases, and 21 bases lay in between. Germline-derived CDR1 and CDR2 are MNHEY and SVGEGT. The CDR3 nucleotides are TGTGCCAGCAGATACGAGGTACCCTACGAGATGTACTTC. This codes for CASRYEVPYEMYF.

In the case of this clonotype: The CDR3 end shows no conserved phenylalanine or tryptophan, and so a read error is likely. The limits of the CDR3 on the DNA are not certain, so only TCRdb's listed CDR3 is given. The J gene is TRBJ2-7, the V gene TRBV11-1; TRBD1 was called by the table and not checked on the DNA. Germline values: CDR1 SGHAT, CDR2 FQDESV (reference sequence). The CDR3 is 13 residues long, ends included. The CDR3 here is CDSSLGQGLEQYS.

As regards this clonotype: One end of the junction does not line up with germline, which may come from a read error. This chain joins TRBV12-3 or TRBV12-4 and TRBJ1-2; no definite D call. The CDR3 totals 12 residues. Written as DNA, the CDR3 is TGCGCCAGCAGTTTAGAGGGTCACGGCTACACCTTC. Translated: CASSLEGHGYTF.

About this clonotype itself: Possible read error: a much larger clone is one base away. This chain connects TRBV11-2 to TRBJ2-3; 8 bases are shared with TRBD2. V lost 5 bases to trimming and J lost 6 bases; unmatched junction nucleotides: 10. Germline values: CDR1 SGHAT, CDR2 FQNNGV. CDR3 size: 15 residues. The CDR3 DNA reads TGTGCCAGCAGCCGACGGGGGACGGGGGGGGATACGCAGTATTTT. Translated, it gives CASSRRGTGGDTQYF.

With regard to this clonotype: The junction and the germline gene differ at one end; a read error may be behind it. V gene TRBV29-1 combines with J gene TRBJ1-4, with unresolved D. The CDR3 runs to 10 residues. Germline CDR1 and CDR2: SQVTM and ANQGSEA. For the CDR3, the DNA is TGCAGCGCTTTGGAAGAAAGACTGTTTTTT. It yields the protein CSALEERLFF.

Points on this clonotype: The junction shows a germline mismatch at one end, possibly a read error. The chain links TRBV6-1 to TRBJ2-2; D is possibly TRBD1 (6 bases). Germline loops: CDR1 MNHNS, CDR2 SASEGT. The CDR3 extends over 15 amino acids. In nucleotides, the CDR3 is TGTGCCACAGGGTGGGACACTACGAACACCGGGGAGTTGTTATTT. Protein: CATGWDTTNTGELLF.

This clonotype is judged medium-sized. This chain joins TRBV11-1 and TRBJ2-7; 8 bases map to TRBD1. V shed 4 bases and J 2 bases; nucleotides not matched to a gene: 7. Germline lookup yields CDR1 SGHAT and CDR2 FQDESV (reference sequence). The CDR3 covers 15 residues. CDR3 DNA sequence: TGTGCCAGCAGCTCGCTTCCAGGGGGCGCCTACGAGCAGTACTTC. It encodes CASSSLPGGAYEQYF.